The rows below give T cell receptor beta chains drawn from one sample of a study of shared T cell receptors in the human thymus. Clones were read by immunoSEQ multiplex PCR, and TCRdb kept only the in-frame ones, dropping some. In the table there are about 730,000 clones, 70% to 90% of which are singletons. These data are also associated with another study on human thymus T cells.

Sequences were obtained from thymocytes. The receptors derive from a girl less than two years old with a congenital heart defect. Both conserved end residues are part of each CDR3. D genes are given only for firm matches. Rows give clone size only sometimes, using once, few, many, or a class for an expanded clone.

v_call	d_call	j_call	clone_size	cdr3_aa	cdr3_nt
TRBV29-1	TRBD1	TRBJ1-3	NA	CSVELDREAGNTIYF	TGCAGCGTTGAACTGGACAGGGAGGCTGGAAACACCATATATTTT
TRBV27	TRBD1	TRBJ1-4	NA	CASSPRQGTPTNEKLFF	TGTGCCAGCAGTCCCCGACAGGGAACGCCAACTAATGAAAAACTGTTTTTT
TRBV7-8	NA	TRBJ2-1	NA	CASSLGTKQFF	TGTGCCAGCAGCTTAGGGACTAAGCAGTTCTTC
TRBV6-6	NA	TRBJ2-1	NA	CASRPGSSSYNEQFF	TGTGCCAGCAGGCCGGGATCGAGCTCCTACAATGAGCAGTTCTTC
TRBV28	NA	TRBJ1-2	NA	CASSLRQTGLSAF	TGTGCCAGCAGTTTGCGGCAGACCGGCCTGTCGGCCTTC
TRBV5-1	TRBD2	TRBJ2-5	NA	CASSQSGGDPQETQYF	TGCGCCAGCAGCCAGAGCGGGGGGGACCCACAAGAAACCCAGTACTTC
TRBV5-1	NA	TRBJ1-1	NA	CASRLAGLNTEAFF	TGCGCCAGCCGGCTCGCGGGTTTGAACACTGAAGCTTTCTTT
TRBV5-6	NA	TRBJ1-1	NA	CASSWVPKGGSVTEAFF	TGTGCCAGCAGCTGGGTCCCCAAGGGAGGGTCGGTCACTGAAGCTTTCTTT
TRBV28	NA	TRBJ2-5	NA	CASTLTGIQETQYF	TGTGCCAGCACCCTAACAGGGATCCAAGAGACCCAGTACTTC
TRBV9	TRBD1	TRBJ1-2	few	CASSVEDSGGAEGYTF	TGTGCCAGCAGCGTAGAGGACTCAGGGGGCGCGGAAGGCTACACCTTC
TRBV30	NA	TRBJ2-3	NA	CAWEMRTDTDTQYF	TGTGCCTGGGAGATGCGGACAGACACAGATACGCAGTATTTT
TRBV7-3	TRBD2	TRBJ2-1	NA	CASSLTLAGPSSYNEQFF	TGTGCCAGCAGCTTAACTCTAGCGGGGCCGAGCTCCTACAATGAGCAGTTCTTC
TRBV6-5	TRBD1	TRBJ2-7	NA	CASRRSGQGSYEQYF	TGTGCCAGCAGACGGTCGGGACAGGGGAGTTACGAGCAGTACTTC
TRBV7-2	TRBD1	TRBJ1-2	NA	CASSSKQGVGYEETF	TGTGCCAGCAGCTCCAAACAGGGGGTGGGCTATGAGGAGACCTTC
TRBV7-9	NA	TRBJ1-3	NA	CASSFFASGNTIYF	TGTGCCAGCAGCTTCTTTGCGTCAGGAAACACCATATATTTT
TRBV15	NA	TRBJ2-1	NA	CATKFSDRVPYNEQFF	TGTGCCACCAAGTTTTCCGACCGGGTCCCCTACAATGAGCAGTTCTTC
TRBV21-1	NA	TRBJ2-7	few	CASSRERASGTYEQYF	TGTGCCAGCAGCAGGGAGAGGGCTAGCGGGACCTACGAGCAGTACTTC
TRBV2	NA	TRBJ1-1	NA	CASRLRSEAFF	TGTGCCAGCAGGTTGCGGAGTGAAGCTTTCTTT
TRBV30	NA	TRBJ1-1	NA	CAWSVGGYELGAFF	TGTGCCTGGAGTGTAGGCGGCTATGAGCTGGGAGCTTTCTTT
TRBV15	TRBD1	TRBJ1-2	NA	CATSRGQGYGYTF	TGTGCCACCAGCAGAGGACAGGGATATGGCTACACCTTC
TRBV2	TRBD1	TRBJ1-1	NA	CASSGTGDEQTEAFF	TGTGCCAGCAGTGGGACAGGGGACGAACAAACTGAAGCTTTCTTT
TRBV5-1	TRBD1	TRBJ1-1	NA	CASSMSGTGSPLNTEAFF	TGCGCCAGCAGCATGTCCGGGACAGGGTCCCCATTGAACACTGAAGCTTTCTTT
TRBV7-9	NA	TRBJ1-1	NA	CASSLQRGTEAFF	TGTGCCAGCAGCCTCCAAAGAGGGACTGAAGCTTTCTTT
TRBV25-1	NA	TRBJ2-1	NA	CASSGSLFYNEQFF	TGTGCCAGCAGTGGAAGCCTCTTCTACAATGAGCAGTTCTTC
TRBV4-3	TRBD2	TRBJ2-3	NA	CASSQDGSGVTDTQYF	TGCGCCAGCAGCCAAGATGGGAGCGGGGTCACAGATACGCAGTATTTT
TRBV18	TRBD1	TRBJ1-2	NA	CASSPPTGLRDGYTF	TGTGCCAGCTCACCACCGACAGGGCTTCGGGATGGCTACACCTTC
TRBV6-5	NA	TRBJ1-2	NA	CASSPQQRGYGYTF	TGTGCCAGCAGCCCCCAACAAAGAGGCTATGGCTACACCTTC
TRBV30	NA	TRBJ1-2	NA	CAWSVRRDYGYTF	TGTGCCTGGAGTGTACGTCGGGACTATGGCTACACCTTC
TRBV28	TRBD1	TRBJ1-2	NA	CASSQPGQGNGYTF	TGTGCCAGCAGTCAACCGGGACAGGGGAATGGCTACACCTTC
TRBV7-9	NA	TRBJ2-5	NA	CASRPAGGPGETQYF	TGTGCCAGCAGGCCGGCCGGGGGGCCGGGAGAGACCCAGTACTTC
TRBV5-1	TRBD2	TRBJ2-3	NA	CASSFLGTSGDSTDTQYF	TGCGCCAGCAGCTTCCTTGGGACTAGCGGGGACAGCACAGATACGCAGTATTTT
TRBV7-6	NA	TRBJ1-5	NA	CASSPHAAHTPNQPQHF	TGTGCCAGCAGCCCCCACGCGGCACATACCCCAAATCAGCCCCAGCATTTT
TRBV6-5	NA	TRBJ2-1	NA	CASSLSGDLNEQFF	TGTGCCAGCAGCTTGTCAGGGGACCTCAATGAGCAGTTCTTC
TRBV4-1	TRBD2	TRBJ2-2	NA	CASSQHRTSDYTGELFF	TGCGCCAGCAGCCAACACCGAACTAGCGATTACACCGGGGAGCTGTTTTTT
TRBV9	NA	TRBJ1-2	NA	CASKGQGRYGYTF	TGTGCCAGCAAGGGGCAGGGCCGGTATGGCTACACCTTC
TRBV7-9	NA	TRBJ2-7	NA	CASSPSPLTGFFEQYF	TGTGCCAGCAGCCCTAGTCCACTCACAGGGTTCTTCGAGCAGTACTTC
TRBV2	TRBD1	TRBJ1-2	NA	CANPGDREGYGYTF	TGTGCCAACCCGGGGGACAGGGAGGGCTATGGCTACACCTTC
TRBV29-1	NA	TRBJ1-3	NA	CSVPDRSGNTIYF	TGCAGCGTTCCAGATCGCTCTGGAAACACCATATATTTT
TRBV14	NA	TRBJ1-1	NA	CASSQEDRKRQDTEAFF	TGTGCCAGCAGCCAAGAGGACCGGAAGCGACAGGACACTGAAGCTTTCTTT
TRBV7-2	TRBD1	TRBJ1-2	NA	CASSSWTGARVDYGYTF	TGTGCCAGCAGCTCGTGGACAGGGGCCCGGGTGGACTATGGCTACACCTTC
TRBV7-9	NA	TRBJ1-6	few	CASSLDRNSPLHF	TGTGCCAGCAGCCTTGACAGGAATTCACCCCTCCACTTT
TRBV2	NA	TRBJ1-2	NA	CASSPAANYGYTF	TGTGCCAGCAGCCCAGCAGCGAACTATGGCTACACCTTC
TRBV14	NA	TRBJ1-1	NA	CASSPTGLGAFF	TGTGCCAGCAGCCCGACAGGCCTGGGGGCTTTCTTT
TRBV5-1	NA	TRBJ1-5	once	CASSRGGEGNQPQHF	TGCGCCAGCAGCCGGGGGGGCGAGGGCAATCAGCCCCAGCATTTT
TRBV10-2	TRBD1	TRBJ1-1	NA	CASRTGDTEAFF	TGCGCCAGCAGGACAGGGGACACTGAAGCTTTCTTT
TRBV10-3	TRBD1	TRBJ2-7	NA	CAISRTGTYEQYF	TGTGCCATCAGCCGGACAGGGACTTACGAGCAGTACTTC
TRBV11-2	TRBD1	TRBJ1-2	NA	CASSFAGTGYHGYTF	TGTGCCAGCAGCTTCGCCGGGACAGGGTACCATGGCTACACCTTC
TRBV6-1	NA	TRBJ1-4	NA	CASTAVATNEKLFF	TGTGCCAGCACCGCGGTAGCAACTAATGAAAAACTGTTTTTT
TRBV7-9	NA	TRBJ2-1	NA	CASSLPGALINEQFF	TGTGCCAGCAGCTTACCAGGGGCCCTCATTAATGAGCAGTTCTTC
TRBV28	TRBD1	TRBJ1-6	NA	CASSLNRDRHNSPLHF	TGTGCCAGCAGTCTCAATCGGGACAGGCATAATTCACCCCTCCACTTT
TRBV28	NA	TRBJ1-2	NA	CASQQKTDNYGYTF	TGTGCCAGCCAACAAAAAACAGATAACTATGGCTACACCTTC
TRBV9	NA	TRBJ2-2	NA	CASSVREAGELFF	TGTGCCAGCAGCGTCAGGGAGGCCGGGGAGCTGTTTTTT
TRBV7-9	TRBD1	TRBJ1-1	NA	CASSQDRGSEAFF	TGTGCCAGCAGTCAGGACAGGGGCTCTGAAGCTTTCTTT